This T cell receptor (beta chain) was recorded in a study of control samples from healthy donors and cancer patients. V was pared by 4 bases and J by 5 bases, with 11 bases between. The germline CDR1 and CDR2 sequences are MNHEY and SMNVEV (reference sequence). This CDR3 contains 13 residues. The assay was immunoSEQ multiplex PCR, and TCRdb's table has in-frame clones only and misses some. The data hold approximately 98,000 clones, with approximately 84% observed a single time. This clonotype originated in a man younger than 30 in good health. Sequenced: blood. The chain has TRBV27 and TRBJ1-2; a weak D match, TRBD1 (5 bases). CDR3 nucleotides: TGTGCCAGCAGTTCGGACATTCTTTATGGCTACACCTTC. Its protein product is CASSSDILYGYTF.